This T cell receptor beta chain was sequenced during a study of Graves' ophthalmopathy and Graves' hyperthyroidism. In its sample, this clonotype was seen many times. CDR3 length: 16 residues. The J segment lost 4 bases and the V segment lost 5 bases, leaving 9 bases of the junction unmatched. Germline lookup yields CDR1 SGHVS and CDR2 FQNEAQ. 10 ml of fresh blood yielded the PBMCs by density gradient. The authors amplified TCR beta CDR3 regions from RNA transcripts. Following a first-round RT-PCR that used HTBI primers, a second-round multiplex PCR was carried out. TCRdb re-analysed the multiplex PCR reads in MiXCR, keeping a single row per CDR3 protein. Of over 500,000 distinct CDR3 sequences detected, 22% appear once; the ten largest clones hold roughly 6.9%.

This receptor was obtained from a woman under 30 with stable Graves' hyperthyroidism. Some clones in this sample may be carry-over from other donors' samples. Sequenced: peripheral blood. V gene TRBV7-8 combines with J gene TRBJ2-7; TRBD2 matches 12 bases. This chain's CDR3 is CASSPRLAGVGYEQYF. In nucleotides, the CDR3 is TGTGCCAGCAGCCCCCGACTAGCGGGAGTCGGTTACGAGCAGTACTTC.